Each of the 10 T cell receptor beta chains below was sequenced from the same sample in a study of T cells after yellow fever vaccination. Each CDR3 protein gets one entry after TCRdb re-called the 5' RACE reads with MiXCR. The table shows 450,000 to 650,000 distinct CDR3 sequences, with approximately 15% occurring only once. This specimen was PBMCs, taken on the day of the yellow fever booster vaccination. The source is a man aged 25-40 years who received the YFV17D yellow fever vaccine.

The chain is built from TRBV6-4 and TRBJ2-1; 9 bases are shared with TRBD2. Germline assignment: CDR1 MRHNA and CDR2 SNTAGT. Losses at the gene ends were 4 bases for V and 4 bases for J; bases not matched to a gene: 11. This CDR3 has 17 residues. Written as DNA, the CDR3 is TGTGCCAGCAGTGGCCAGTGGACTAGCGCGTGTTACAATGAGCAGTTCTTC. Its protein is CASSGQWTSACYNEQFF.

J is TRBJ2-2 and V is TRBV27; perhaps TRBD2 as D (6 bases). Trimming removed 6 bases from V and 6 bases from J, with 14 bases in between. Germline lookup yields CDR1 MNHEY and CDR2 SMNVEV (reference sequence). This CDR3 has 14 amino acids. The CDR3 region has the DNA TGTGCCAGCAGCAGGGAGACTAGACCCGGGGAGCTGTTTTTT. This sequence encodes CASSRETRPGELFF.

This clonotype has just a few counts. The chain carries TRBV29-1 and TRBJ2-1; TRBD2 aligns across 7 bases. The CDR3 totals 14 residues. Germline-derived CDR1 and CDR2 are SQVTM and ANQGSEA. V lost 4 bases, J lost 2 bases, and 5 bases stayed unmatched. CDR3 nucleotide sequence: TGCAGCGTTGCTCAAGGACTAGCCTACAATGAGCAGTTCTTC. Protein: CSVAQGLAYNEQFF.

This chain joins TRBV5-5 and TRBJ2-2, with D possibly TRBD1 on 6 matching bases. Looked up from germline, CDR1 is SGHKS and CDR2 is YYEKEE (reference sequence). Trimming removed 4 bases at V and 3 bases at J, with 13 bases between. This CDR3 spans 15 amino acids. As DNA, the CDR3 is TGTGCCAGCAGCCACGGACACAGGGACACCGGGGAGCTGTTTTTT. Its translation is CASSHGHRDTGELFF.

The rearrangement uses TRBV7-2 and TRBJ2-2; a weak D match, TRBD2 (5 bases). This CDR3 is built from 16 residues. Germline CDR1 reads SGHTA; CDR2 reads FQGNSA. V dropped 5 bases and J dropped 2 bases, with 15 bases sitting between them. The CDR3 reads CASSRGLGGNTGELFF. In DNA form, the CDR3 reads TGTGCCAGCAGCCGCGGACTTGGAGGAAACACCGGGGAGCTGTTTTTT.

This clonotype was seen ten or more times. The J gene is TRBJ2-6, the V gene TRBV5-1; no reliable D call. Germline CDR1 and CDR2: SGHRS and YFSETQ. CDR3 size: 13 residues. The V end lost 4 bases, the J end lost 0 bases, and 2 bases lay between the germline ends. Here the CDR3 DNA reads TGCGCCAGCAGCGTCTCTGGGGCCAACGTCCTGACTTTC. Translating it yields CASSVSGANVLTF.

The chain carries TRBV6-6 and TRBJ2-7, with D unclear. Per the germline V gene, CDR1 is MNHNY and CDR2 is SVGAGI (reference sequence). CDR3 size: 12 residues. Trimming cost V 0 bases and J 5 bases, with 5 bases left between them. CDR3 DNA sequence: TGTGCCAGCAGTTACTCGCCTGACGAGCAGTACTTC. Protein sequence: CASSYSPDEQYF.

V and J are TRBV19 and TRBJ2-3, with a tentative D call TRBD2 (6 bases). Trimming shortened V by 6 bases and J by 3 bases, and 16 bases separated the two germline ends. The CDR3 length is 15 residues. CDR1 and CDR2 from the germline V gene are LNHDA and SQIVND (reference sequence). Written as DNA, the CDR3 is TGTGCCAGTAGCCCGCGGGGTAGTGAAACAGATACGCAGTATTTT. Translation gives CASSPRGSETDTQYF.

This chain uses TRBV27 with TRBJ2-6; D may correspond to TRBD1 or TRBD2 (5 bases each). Trimming cost V 3 bases and J 2 bases, with 11 bases left between them. Germline lookup yields CDR1 MNHEY and CDR2 SMNVEV (reference sequence). The CDR3 runs 16 residues. CDR3 region: CASSFERGAGANVLTF. CDR3 DNA: TGTGCCAGCAGTTTCGAGAGAGGGGCTGGGGCCAACGTCCTGACTTTC.

The chain uses TRBV6-1 and TRBJ2-2, with TRBD2 matching 16 bases. Trimming at V came to 5 bases and at J to 8 bases, leaving 8 bases not matched to a gene. This CDR3 spans 17 amino acids. Germline CDR1 reads MNHNS; CDR2 reads SASEGT. The CDR3 bases are TGTGCCAGCAGTCCGCCGGGACTAGCGGGAGGGAGAGGGGAGCTGTTTTTT. Translated, it gives CASSPPGLAGGRGELFF.